The next 16 T cell receptor beta chains were all read from a single sample in a study of PD-1 blockade in classical Hodgkin lymphoma. Sequencing used immunoSEQ multiplex PCR; TCRdb keeps in-frame clones, though not all of them. The profile shows about 46,000 clones, about three quarters of them singletons. Every one of the patients relapsed after autologous stem cell transplantation (brentuximab vedotin exposure was variable). This specimen was peripheral blood mononuclear cells (PBMCs), taken at baseline. The origin of the receptors is a human donor with classical Hodgkin lymphoma.

The V call is TRBV2, the J call TRBJ1-3; a possible D gene is TRBD1 (5 bases). The V end lost 4 bases, the J end lost 1 base, and 14 bases lay between the germline ends. CDR1 and CDR2 (germline): SNHLY, FYNNEI. This CDR3 comprises 16 residues. The CDR3 sequence: CASSGGMGGSGNTIYF. For the CDR3, the DNA is TGTGCCAGCAGTGGGGGCATGGGGGGATCTGGAAACACCATATATTTT.

J is TRBJ2-7 and V is TRBV20-1; D is uncertain. Germline V gives CDR1 DFQATT, CDR2 SNEGSKA (reference sequence). Trimming removed 6 bases from V and 3 bases from J, with 6 bases in between. This CDR3 is 10 amino acids long. The CDR3 is CSAGRYEQYF. CDR3 nucleotide sequence: TGCAGTGCAGGGCGCTACGAGCAGTACTTC.

J is TRBJ1-2 and V is TRBV28; TRBD1 is a possible D gene (5 bases). The CDR3 has 18 amino acids. Trimming removed 2 bases at V and 2 bases at J, with 21 bases between. Germline CDR1 and CDR2: MDHEN and SYDVKM. CDR3 in DNA: TGTGCCAGCAGTTTAATCCCGGACACCCTCAATCTCAACTATGGCTACACCTTC. This gives the protein CASSLIPDTLNLNYGYTF.

Written as DNA, the CDR3 is TGCAGCGTAATAAGTTGGAACACTGAAGCTTTCTTT. Protein sequence: CSVISWNTEAFF. The rearrangement joins TRBV29-1 to TRBJ1-1, with D uncertain. Germline CDR1 and CDR2: SQVTM and ANQGSEA. With 6 bases removed from V and 1 base from J, the gap between germline ends came to 9 bases. CDR3 length: 12 residues.

In this sample, this clone turned up once. This rearrangement joins TRBV11-3 to TRBJ1-1; D gene ambiguous. V was cut by 7 bases and J by 1 base, with 10 bases left in between. The CDR3 is 13 amino acids. CDR1 and CDR2 from the germline V gene are SGHNT and YENEEA. The CDR3, as DNA: TGTGCCAGCAACGACGGGCAGAACACTGAAGCTTTCTTT. This codes for CASNDGQNTEAFF.

The chain combines TRBV6-5 with TRBJ2-1; D not resolved. V gave up 4 bases and J gave up 4 bases, with 14 bases separating them. The CDR3 loop spans 15 amino acids. The germline V gene has CDR1 MNHEY and CDR2 SVGAGI. The CDR3: CASSSASWQYNEQFF. CDR3 bases: TGTGCCAGCAGTTCCGCCAGTTGGCAATACAATGAGCAGTTCTTC.

The rearrangement links TRBV6-6 to TRBJ2-7; possibly TRBD2 for D (6 bases). V lost 6 bases and J 7 bases, leaving 16 bases between the germline ends. The CDR3 totals 13 residues. CDR1 and CDR2 (germline): MNHNY, SVGAGI (reference sequence). As DNA, the CDR3 is TGTGCCAGCAGCCCTGGGAGGTGGGGTGAGCAGTACTTC. It is translated as CASSPGRWGEQYF.

CDR3 loop: CRGSRNTEAFF. The CDR3 DNA reads as TGCAGAGGGTCGCGAAACACTGAAGCTTTCTTT. The chain couples TRBV20-1 to TRBJ1-1, with unresolved D. In germline, CDR1 is DFQATT, CDR2 SNEGSKA (reference sequence). This CDR3 is built from 11 residues.

This sequence joins TRBV6-5 and TRBJ2-3; D ambiguous. The CDR3 length is 13 residues. The germline V gene encodes CDR1 MNHEY and CDR2 SVGAGI. Deletions cut 5 bases from V and 0 bases from J, with 6 bases between. This CDR3 is CASSPGSTDTQYF. CDR3 bases: TGTGCCAGCAGTCCGGGTAGCACAGATACGCAGTATTTT.

The V and J genes are TRBV28 and TRBJ1-4; possible D gene TRBD1, 5 bases. Per the germline V gene, CDR1 is MDHEN and CDR2 is SYDVKM. The CDR3 loop spans 18 amino acids. V lost 4 bases, J lost 5 bases, and 23 bases lay in between. DNA for the CDR3: TGTGCCAGCAGTTCCCCCGGGACGCATCCCTCTCCAAATGAAAAACTGTTTTTT. Its translation is CASSSPGTHPSPNEKLFF.

The rearrangement uses TRBV6-5 and TRBJ2-7, with 9 nucleotides matching TRBD1. The V and J ends lost 0 bases and 6 bases, in that order; junction bases with no gene match: 3. Germline lookup yields CDR1 MNHEY and CDR2 SVGAGI. The CDR3 contains 14 residues. Here the CDR3 reads CASSYSGQGCEQYF. In DNA, the CDR3 is TGTGCCAGCAGTTACTCGGGACAGGGCTGCGAGCAGTACTTC.

The V call is TRBV5-1, the J call TRBJ1-1; D is undetermined. Germline-derived CDR1 and CDR2 are SGHRS and YFSETQ. The ends were cut back, 3 bases at V and 1 base at J, with 10 bases in the middle. This CDR3 spans 14 amino acids. CDR3 protein: CASSSRTANTEAFF. The CDR3 nucleotides read TGCGCCAGCAGCTCACGGACGGCGAACACTGAAGCTTTCTTT.

This clone was observed a few times. This chain links TRBV7-2 with TRBJ1-2, with a possible D match to TRBD1 (6 bases). Per germline, CDR1 SGHTA and CDR2 FQGNSA. Between the trimmed V and J ends, which lost 7 bases and 3 bases, there was a span of 15 bases. The CDR3 is 14 amino acids. The CDR3 DNA reads as TGTGCCAGCACCCAACCAGGGGAAGACTATGGCTACACCTTC. Encoded protein: CASTQPGEDYGYTF.

The CDR3 loop is CASSPGAGTSQPQHF. The CDR3 DNA is TGTGCCAGCAGTCCCGGGGCAGGGACTTCTCAGCCCCAGCATTTT. This sequence joins TRBV6-5 and TRBJ1-5, with TRBD1 as a possible D gene (5 bases). The CDR3 contains 15 residues. Trimming removed 5 bases from V and 6 bases from J, with 17 bases in between. Germline values: CDR1 MNHEY, CDR2 SVGAGI.

Here the CDR3 reads CASSSRLAHEQYF. The CDR3 nucleotides read TGTGCCAGCAGTTCCCGTCTGGCCCACGAGCAGTACTTC. The chain has TRBV6-6 and TRBJ2-7; D is undetermined. The germline gives CDR1 MNHNY, CDR2 SVGAGI (reference sequence). This CDR3 has 13 amino acids. Trimming stripped 4 bases from V and 5 bases from J, with 12 bases between.

This clone occurred a few times. The J gene is TRBJ2-3, the V gene TRBV2; 10 nucleotides match TRBD2. Germline loops: CDR1 SNHLY, CDR2 FYNNEI. The CDR3 runs 17 residues. With 2 bases clipped from V and 0 bases from J, the junction kept 5 bases outside the gene matches. This CDR3 reads CASSEWGLALSTDTQYF. The DNA of the CDR3 is TGTGCCAGCAGTGAATGGGGACTAGCGTTAAGCACAGATACGCAGTATTTT.